Below are 21 T cell receptor beta chains sequenced from a single sample in a study of graft-versus-host responses after intestinal transplantation. This table comes from immunoSEQ multiplex PCR, and its TCRdb copy is limited to in-frame clones, with some not included. Among about 83,000 clones, 85% to 90% were seen once, and the ten largest hold less than 0.4%. These receptors have no identified antigens. The material sequenced was unstimulated CD4+ T cells sorted from spleen or lymph node cells, taken before intestinal transplant. These TCRs come from a human donor who received an intestinal transplant.

The V gene is TRBV6-5, the J gene TRBJ2-7, with D possibly TRBD2 on 5 matching bases. V was pared by 2 bases and J by 3 bases, with 11 bases between. Germline CDR1 and CDR2: MNHEY and SVGAGI. The CDR3 totals 14 residues. This CDR3 reads CASSYREGSYEQYF. The CDR3 region has the DNA TGTGCCAGCAGTTACCGGGAAGGGAGCTACGAGCAGTACTTC.

The chain combines TRBV18 with TRBJ1-2; the D is unclear. The CDR3 length is 15 residues. CDR1 is KGHSH, CDR2 LQKENI, per germline. V was cut by 3 bases and J by 3 bases, with 14 bases left in between. The CDR3 DNA is TGTGCCAGCTCACCCTCGAGAGGGCGAGACTATGGCTACACCTTC. This sequence encodes CASSPSRGRDYGYTF.

The CDR3, as DNA: TGTGCCAGCTCACCAGGCGTACAGCAATACAATGAGCAGTTCTTC. Its translation: CASSPGVQQYNEQFF. V usage is TRBV18 and J usage is TRBJ2-1; D gene unclear. The CDR3 consists of 15 residues. Trimming left V 2 bases short and J 4 bases short, with 12 bases between. Germline V gene data show CDR1 as KGHSH and CDR2 as LQKENI.

The chain employs TRBV18 and TRBJ1-1, with D perhaps matching TRBD1 (5 bases). The CDR3 loop spans 12 amino acids. V was pared by 4 bases and J by 6 bases, with 9 bases between. From germline, CDR1 is KGHSH and CDR2 LQKENI. Here the CDR3 reads CASSRGVPEAFF. The CDR3 DNA reads as TGTGCCAGCTCACGGGGGGTCCCTGAAGCTTTCTTT.

The genes are TRBV27 and TRBJ2-7; a weak D match, TRBD2 (5 bases). Trimming left V 6 bases short and J 5 bases short, with 14 bases between. Germline V gene sequence: CDR1 MNHEY, CDR2 SMNVEV (reference sequence). This CDR3 is built from 13 residues. The CDR3 DNA reads TGTGCCAGCAGCCTAGTGGGAGTCCACGAGCAGTACTTC. It codes for CASSLVGVHEQYF.

The chain combines TRBV5-1 with TRBJ2-7; 10 nucleotides agree with TRBD2. With V trimmed by 0 bases and J by 3 bases, 3 bases remained unmatched. There are 15 residues in the CDR3. CDR1 SGHRS and CDR2 YFSETQ come from the germline V gene. The CDR3 DNA follows: TGCGCCAGCAGCTTGGCGCAGCGGGGGGGCTACGAGCAGTACTTC. It is translated as CASSLAQRGGYEQYF.

The chain joins TRBV5-1 to TRBJ2-2; D is perhaps TRBD1 (5 bases). The CDR3 extends over 14 amino acids. Per germline, CDR1 SGHRS and CDR2 YFSETQ. Trimming took 6 bases from V and 2 from J, leaving 11 bases between them. The CDR3 DNA sequence: TGCGCCAGCAATCAGGGCTTAAACACCGGGGAGCTGTTTTTT. Its translation: CASNQGLNTGELFF.

The J gene is TRBJ1-2, the V gene TRBV6-1; 9 positions match TRBD1. The ends lost 4 bases at V and 4 bases at J; junction bases unmatched: 4. Germline V CDR1 and CDR2: MNHNS, SASEGT. The CDR3 totals 14 residues. This CDR3 is CASSGTTGGYGYTF. The CDR3 coding sequence is TGTGCCAGCAGTGGAACGACAGGGGGCTATGGCTACACCTTC.

The chain links TRBV14 to TRBJ2-7; D might be TRBD2 (5 bases). Per germline, CDR1 SGHDN and CDR2 FVKESK. The CDR3 totals 15 residues. Deletions cut 4 bases from V and 2 bases from J, with 15 bases between. DNA for the CDR3: TGTGCCAGCAGCCCCCCGGGGAAGCTGACCTACGAGCAGTACTTC. Amino acids: CASSPPGKLTYEQYF.

The chain uses TRBV11-1 and TRBJ1-1, with TRBD1 matching 8 bases. The V gene end was trimmed by 2 bases and the J gene end by 4 bases; junction bases not matched to a gene: 0. Germline CDR1 is SGHAT and CDR2 is FQDESV (reference sequence). This CDR3 is built from 13 residues. CDR3 DNA sequence: TGTGCCAGCAGCTTACAGGGGGCCACTGAAGCTTTCTTT. It encodes CASSLQGATEAFF.

V is TRBV28 and J is TRBJ2-5, with D possibly being TRBD1 (6 bases). V dropped 3 bases and J dropped 1 base, with 12 bases sitting between them. Germline CDR1 and CDR2: MDHEN and SYDVKM. The CDR3 runs to 15 residues. In nucleotides, the CDR3 is TGTGCCAGCAGTTTTGAGGGACAACTCCAAGAGACCCAGTACTTC. Protein sequence: CASSFEGQLQETQYF.

The chain is built from TRBV5-4 and TRBJ2-3; 7 nucleotides align to TRBD1. Germline V lookup: CDR1 SGHNT, CDR2 YYREEE (reference sequence). The V and J ends lost 3 bases and 0 bases, in that order; junction bases with no gene match: 4. The CDR3 has 15 residues. The CDR3 coding sequence is TGTGCCAGCAGCTCTACAGGGGTCAGCACAGATACGCAGTATTTT. This gives the protein CASSSTGVSTDTQYF.

V usage is TRBV18 and J usage is TRBJ2-5; D gene ambiguous. Trimming took off 3 bases at V and 2 bases at J, with 10 bases between the two ends. The CDR3 length is 14 residues. In germline, CDR1 is KGHSH, CDR2 LQKENI. The chain's CDR3 is CASSPVAGQETQYF. CDR3 DNA sequence: TGTGCCAGCTCACCCGTCGCAGGTCAAGAGACCCAGTACTTC.

This chain links TRBV18 with TRBJ1-3, with D tentatively TRBD1 (6 bases). CDR3 length: 15 residues. In germline, CDR1 is KGHSH, CDR2 LQKENI. V shed 4 bases and J shed 0 bases, with 10 bases lying between them. The CDR3 reads CASSQGHSSGNTIYF. CDR3 nucleotides: TGTGCCAGCTCACAGGGACACTCCTCTGGAAACACCATATATTTT. The whole variable domain, remainder taken from reference TRBV18 and TRBJ1-3, is NAGVMQNPRHLVRRRGQEARLRCSPMKGHSHVYWYRQLPEEGLKFMVYLQKENIIDESGMPKERFSAEFPKEGPSILRIQQVVRGDSAAYFCASSQGHSSGNTIYFGEGSWLTVV.

The rearrangement links TRBV30 to TRBJ1-4; no clear D. This CDR3 spans 17 amino acids. In germline, CDR1 is GTSNPN, CDR2 SVGIG (reference sequence). Trimming cost V 0 bases and J 3 bases, with 17 bases left between them. The CDR3: CAWSVPGNPGANEKLFF. The CDR3 DNA is TGTGCCTGGAGTGTACCCGGGAATCCCGGCGCTAATGAAAAACTGTTTTTT.

This rearrangement joins TRBV5-1 to TRBJ2-1; 11 bases align to TRBD2. Germline trimming cut 4 bases from V and 7 bases from J; bases unmatched to any gene: 13. The germline gives CDR1 SGHRS, CDR2 YFSETQ. CDR3 length equals 17 residues. CDR3 amino acids: CASSLPLAGVPGNEQFF. For the CDR3, the DNA is TGCGCCAGCAGCCTTCCACTAGCGGGAGTACCAGGGAATGAGCAGTTCTTC.

The chain combines TRBV5-1 with TRBJ2-3, with unresolved D. The CDR3 runs to 11 residues. CDR1 and CDR2 from the germline V gene are SGHRS and YFSETQ. Deletions cut 5 bases from V and 6 bases from J, with 7 bases between. The CDR3 reads CASRKADTQYF. The CDR3 DNA reads as TGCGCCAGCAGGAAAGCGGATACGCAGTATTTT.

This rearrangement joins TRBV11-2 to TRBJ2-1; 7 nucleotides line up with TRBD2. The CDR3 is 14 residues long. With V trimmed by 4 bases and J by 8 bases, 8 bases remained unmatched. Germline values: CDR1 SGHAT, CDR2 FQNNGV. CDR3 DNA: TGTGCCAGCAGCTCGCGGACTAGTTTAGATGAGCAGTTCTTC. Encoded protein: CASSSRTSLDEQFF.

The rearrangement joins TRBV27 to TRBJ1-2; a weak D match, TRBD1 (5 bases). Between the trimmed V and J ends, which lost 3 bases and 8 bases, there was a span of 13 bases. The germline V gene has CDR1 MNHEY and CDR2 SMNVEV (reference sequence). CDR3 length equals 13 residues. The CDR3 DNA reads TGTGCCAGCAGTTTTCGGGGGGAGAGGGGCTACACCTTC. As protein: CASSFRGERGYTF.

This chain links TRBV15 with TRBJ2-2; no reliable D call. Trimming removed 0 bases from V and 3 bases from J, with 8 bases in between. This CDR3 has 15 residues. Germline assignment: CDR1 LNHNV and CDR2 YYDKDF (reference sequence). The CDR3 region is CATSRDGLYTGELFF. CDR3 sequence (DNA): TGTGCCACCAGCAGAGATGGCCTTTACACCGGGGAGCTGTTTTTT.

V usage is TRBV19 and J usage is TRBJ1-5; the D gene is possibly TRBD1 (6 bases). CDR1 and CDR2 from the germline V gene are LNHDA and SQIVND (reference sequence). The V gene lost 11 bases and the J gene lost 0 bases, with 17 bases spanning the gap. This CDR3 has 15 residues. The DNA for the CDR3 is TGTGCCTCCACTCGGACAGTCTATAGCAATCAGCCCCAGCATTTT. Residues: CASTRTVYSNQPQHF. Variable domain in full (rest from reference TRBV19 and TRBJ1-5): DGGITQSPKYLFRKEGQNVTLSCEQNLNHDAMYWYRQDPGQGLRLIYYSQIVNDFQKGDIAEGYSVSREKKESFPLTVTSAQKNPTAFYLCASTRTVYSNQPQHFGDGTRLSIL.